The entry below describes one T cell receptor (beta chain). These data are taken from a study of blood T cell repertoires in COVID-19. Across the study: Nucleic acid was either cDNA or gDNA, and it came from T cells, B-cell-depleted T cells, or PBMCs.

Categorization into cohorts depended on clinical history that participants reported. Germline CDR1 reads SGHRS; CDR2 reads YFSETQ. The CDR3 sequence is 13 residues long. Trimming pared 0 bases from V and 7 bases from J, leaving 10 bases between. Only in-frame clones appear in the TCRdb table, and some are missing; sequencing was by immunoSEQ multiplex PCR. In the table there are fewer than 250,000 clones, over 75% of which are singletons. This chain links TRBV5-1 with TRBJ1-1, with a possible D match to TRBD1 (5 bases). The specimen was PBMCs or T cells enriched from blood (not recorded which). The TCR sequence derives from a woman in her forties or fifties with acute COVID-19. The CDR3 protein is CASSLGQPDEAFF. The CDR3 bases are TGCGCCAGCAGCTTGGGACAGCCAGATGAAGCTTTCTTT.